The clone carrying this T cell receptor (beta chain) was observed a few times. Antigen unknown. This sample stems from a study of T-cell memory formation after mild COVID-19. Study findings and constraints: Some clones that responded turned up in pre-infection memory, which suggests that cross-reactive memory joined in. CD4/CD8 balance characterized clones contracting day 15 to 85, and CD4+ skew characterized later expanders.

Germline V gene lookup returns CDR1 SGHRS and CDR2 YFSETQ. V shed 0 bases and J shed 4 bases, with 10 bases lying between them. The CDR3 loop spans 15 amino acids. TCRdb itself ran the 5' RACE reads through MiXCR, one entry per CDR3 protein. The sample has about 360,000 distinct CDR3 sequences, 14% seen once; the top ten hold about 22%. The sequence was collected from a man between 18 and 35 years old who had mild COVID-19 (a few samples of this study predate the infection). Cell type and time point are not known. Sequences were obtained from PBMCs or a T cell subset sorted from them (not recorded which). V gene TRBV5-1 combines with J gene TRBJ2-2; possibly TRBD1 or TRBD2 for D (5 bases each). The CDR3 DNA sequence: TGCGCCAGCAGCTTGGAGGCAGGGACCACCGGGGAGCTGTTTTTT. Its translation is CASSLEAGTTGELFF.